This note documents a single T cell receptor beta chain sequence. The germline V gene has CDR1 MNHEY and CDR2 SVGAGI. Trimming removed 6 bases from V and 12 bases from J; junction bases left unmatched: 16. This CDR3 comprises 15 residues. The source of the sample is a study of blood T cell repertoires in COVID-19. Across the study: There were acute and convalescent COVID-19 samples, and they came from the United States, Italy and Spain.

Sequenced by immunoSEQ multiplex PCR; TCRdb stores in-frame clones only, minus some. The profile shows about 280,000 clones, around 90% of them singletons. The V and J genes are TRBV6-5 and TRBJ2-1; 8 bases align to TRBD1. The receptor was isolated from a man in his late teens or twenties with active or convalescent COVID-19. What was sequenced was peripheral blood. CDR3 amino acids: CASRAGDRPLDGQFF. The CDR3 coding sequence is TGTGCCAGCAGGGCCGGGGACAGGCCCCTTGACGGGCAGTTCTTC.